Described below is a single TCR beta chain sequence and its context. At one end the junction does not follow the germline gene, possibly because of a read error. This specimen belongs to a study of T-cell memory formation after mild COVID-19. From the 5' RACE reads, TCRdb called clonotypes with MiXCR, one entry per CDR3 protein. The profile shows about 350,000 distinct CDR3 sequences, approximately 15% of them singletons. The CDR3 contains 14 residues. Germline V gene lookup returns CDR1 MNHEY and CDR2 SMNVEV (reference sequence). The sample was PBMCs or a T cell subset sorted from them (not recorded which). The J gene is TRBJ1-5, the V gene TRBV27; possible D gene TRBD1, 5 bases. This receptor was obtained from a man in his late teens or twenties who had mild COVID-19 (a few samples of this study predate the infection). Cell type and time point are not known. In DNA, the CDR3 is TGTGCCAGCAGTTTCCGGCGGGGGAATCAGCCCCATCATTTT. Protein: CASSFRRGNQPHHF.